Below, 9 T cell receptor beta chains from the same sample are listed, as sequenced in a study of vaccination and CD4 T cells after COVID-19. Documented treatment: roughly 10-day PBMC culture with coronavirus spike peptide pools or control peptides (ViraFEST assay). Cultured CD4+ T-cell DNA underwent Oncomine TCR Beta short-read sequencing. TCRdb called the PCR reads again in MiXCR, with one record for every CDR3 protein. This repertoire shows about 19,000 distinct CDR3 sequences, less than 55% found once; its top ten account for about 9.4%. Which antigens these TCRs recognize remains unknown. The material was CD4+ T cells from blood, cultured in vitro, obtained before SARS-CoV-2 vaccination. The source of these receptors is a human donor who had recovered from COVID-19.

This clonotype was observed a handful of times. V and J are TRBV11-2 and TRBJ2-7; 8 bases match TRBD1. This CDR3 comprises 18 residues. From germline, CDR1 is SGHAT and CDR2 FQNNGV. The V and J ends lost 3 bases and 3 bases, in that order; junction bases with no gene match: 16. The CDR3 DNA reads TGTGCCAGCAGCTTCAATAATCCCAGGACAGGGAAGGACTACGAGCAGTACTTC. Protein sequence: CASSFNNPRTGKDYEQYF.

The CDR3 protein is CASSFGANNEQFF. CDR3 coding DNA: TGTGCCAGCAGTTTCGGGGCCAACAATGAGCAGTTCTTC. V usage is TRBV7-3 and J usage is TRBJ2-1; either TRBD1 or TRBD2 may supply D (5 bases each). V shed 6 bases and J shed 5 bases, with 11 bases lying between them. There are 13 residues in the CDR3. Germline V gene sequence: CDR1 SGHTA, CDR2 FQGTGA.

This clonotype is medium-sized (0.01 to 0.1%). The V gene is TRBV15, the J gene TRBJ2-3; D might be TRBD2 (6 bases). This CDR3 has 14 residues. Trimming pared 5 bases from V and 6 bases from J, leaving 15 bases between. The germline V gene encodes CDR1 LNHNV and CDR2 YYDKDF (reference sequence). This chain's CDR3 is CATSPRLVLDTQYF. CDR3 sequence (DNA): TGTGCCACCAGCCCTCGACTAGTTCTTGATACGCAGTATTTT.

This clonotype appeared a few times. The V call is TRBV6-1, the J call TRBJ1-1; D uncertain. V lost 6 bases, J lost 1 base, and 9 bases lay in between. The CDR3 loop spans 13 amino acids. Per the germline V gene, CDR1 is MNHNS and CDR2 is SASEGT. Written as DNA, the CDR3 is TGTGCCAGCAGCCCCGGACGGAACACTGAAGCTTTCTTT. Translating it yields CASSPGRNTEAFF.

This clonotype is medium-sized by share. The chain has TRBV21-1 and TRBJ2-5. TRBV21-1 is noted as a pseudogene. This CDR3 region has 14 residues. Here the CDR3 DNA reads TGTGCCAGCAGCAAACTTGAGTACCAAGAGACCCAGTACTTC. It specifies CASSKLEYQETQYF.

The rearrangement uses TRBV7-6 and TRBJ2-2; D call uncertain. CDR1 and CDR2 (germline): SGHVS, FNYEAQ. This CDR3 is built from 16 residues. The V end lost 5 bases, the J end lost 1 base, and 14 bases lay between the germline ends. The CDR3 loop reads CASSPDQILNTGELFF. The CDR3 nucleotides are TGTGCCAGCAGCCCTGATCAAATCCTGAACACCGGGGAGCTGTTTTTT. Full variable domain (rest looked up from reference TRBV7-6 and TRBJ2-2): GAGVSQSPRYKVTKRGQDVALRCDPISGHVSLYWYRQALGQGPEFLTYFNYEAQQDKSGLPNDRFSAERPEGSISTLTIQRTEQRDSAMYRCASSPDQILNTGELFFGEGSRLTVL.

The CDR3 sequence is CASSYYRNTEAFF. Here the CDR3 DNA reads TGTGCCAGCAGTTACTACAGGAACACTGAAGCTTTCTTT. This chain uses TRBV27 with TRBJ1-1; no definite D call. CDR1 is MNHEY and CDR2 is SMNVEV in the germline V gene (reference sequence). The CDR3 totals 13 residues. V lost 4 bases and J lost 1, with 7 bases in between.

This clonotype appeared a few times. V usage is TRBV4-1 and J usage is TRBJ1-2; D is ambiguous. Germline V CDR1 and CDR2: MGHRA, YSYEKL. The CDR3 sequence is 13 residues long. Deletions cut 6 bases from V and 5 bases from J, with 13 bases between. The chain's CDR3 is CASSPDTSYGYTF. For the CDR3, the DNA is TGCGCCAGCAGTCCCGACACGTCTTATGGCTACACCTTC.

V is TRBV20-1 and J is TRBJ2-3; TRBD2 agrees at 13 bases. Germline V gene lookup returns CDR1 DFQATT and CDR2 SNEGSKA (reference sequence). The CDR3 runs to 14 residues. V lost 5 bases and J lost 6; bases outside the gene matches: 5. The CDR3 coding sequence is TGCAGTGCTCTACTAGCGGGAGGGCCTGATACGCAGTATTTT. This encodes CSALLAGGPDTQYF.